A single sample gave rise to the 31 T cell receptor beta chains below, sequenced in a study of blood T cell repertoires in COVID-19. Data came from immunoSEQ multiplex PCR; TCRdb stores just in-frame clones and leaves some out. The sample includes about 99,000 clones, 75% to 90% of them seen just once. Sequenced sample: peripheral blood. All receptors come from a human donor in a cohort sampled during active COVID-19.

This clone turned up a few times. This chain joins TRBV7-2 and TRBJ1-5, with 9 bases matching TRBD1. With V trimmed by 1 base and J by 7 bases, 5 bases remained unmatched. This CDR3 has 15 residues. Germline loops: CDR1 SGHTA, CDR2 FQGNSA. CDR3 coding DNA: TGTGCCAGCAGCTTAGATCGGACAGGGGCACAGCCCCAGCATTTT. It translates to CASSLDRTGAQPQHF.

This chain links TRBV7-9 with TRBJ1-2; 8 bases align to TRBD1. The CDR3 covers 14 residues. J was trimmed by 5 bases and V by 3 bases; bases with no gene match: 5. From germline, CDR1 is SEHNR and CDR2 FQNEAQ (reference sequence). The CDR3 nucleotides read TGTGCCAGCAGCTTGGGACAGGCGGATTATGGCTACACCTTC. Amino acid sequence: CASSLGQADYGYTF.

This clone has more than one count but fewer than ten. CDR3 amino acids: CASSLGTPLNTEAFF. For the CDR3, the DNA is TGTGCCAGCAGCTTAGGGACACCTCTGAACACTGAAGCTTTCTTT. The genes are TRBV7-6 and TRBJ1-1; D might be TRBD1 (5 bases). Trimming removed 1 base from V and 0 bases from J, with 9 bases in between. CDR3 length: 15 amino acids. Germline V gene lookup returns CDR1 SGHVS and CDR2 FNYEAQ.

The chain employs TRBV15 and TRBJ2-7, with D perhaps TRBD2 (6 bases). CDR1 is LNHNV and CDR2 is YYDKDF in the germline V gene (reference sequence). The CDR3 consists of 13 residues. The V and J ends lost 4 bases and 3 bases respectively, with 10 bases between them. The CDR3 loop reads CATSIGGNYEQYF. The CDR3 DNA is TGTGCCACCAGCATTGGGGGGAACTACGAGCAGTACTTC.

CDR3 bases: TGTGCCTCAAATCGGGGCAAAAGCGGGGGACCCAACTACGAGCAGTACTTC. Protein sequence: CASNRGKSGGPNYEQYF. This chain joins TRBV19 and TRBJ2-7, with 8 bases that match TRBD2. V trimming: 11 bases; J trimming: 3 bases; junction bases outside the gene matches: 21. The germline gives CDR1 LNHDA, CDR2 SQIVND (reference sequence). The length of the CDR3 is 17 residues.

The chain couples TRBV7-2 to TRBJ2-5, with 11 bases that match TRBD2. V lost 5 bases, J lost 2 bases, and 4 bases stayed unmatched. CDR1 is SGHTA, CDR2 FQGNSA, per germline. This CDR3 region has 15 residues. The CDR3 sequence is CASSPSGGLQETQYF. DNA of the CDR3: TGTGCCAGCAGCCCTAGCGGGGGGTTACAAGAGACCCAGTACTTC.

The rearrangement joins TRBV5-1 to TRBJ1-1; 9 bases align to TRBD1. V shed 7 bases, J shed 1 base, and the junction held 8 bases outside the gene matches. The CDR3 consists of 15 residues. CDR1 and CDR2 (germline): SGHRS, YFSETQ. This chain's CDR3 is CASAWTGAKNTEAFF. The CDR3 bases are TGCGCCAGCGCCTGGACAGGGGCGAAGAACACTGAAGCTTTCTTT.

This sequence joins TRBV5-5 and TRBJ2-3; perhaps TRBD2 as D (6 bases). V lost 1 base and J 2 bases, leaving 8 bases between the germline ends. The CDR3 length is 14 residues. Germline V gene lookup returns CDR1 SGHKS and CDR2 YYEKEE (reference sequence). The CDR3 DNA is TGTGCCAGCAGCTTGACGGGACTCACAGATACGCAGTATTTT. This gives the protein CASSLTGLTDTQYF.

This chain joins TRBV7-2 and TRBJ2-1; 7 positions agree with TRBD2. Trimming removed 5 bases from V and 2 bases from J; junction bases left unmatched: 3. The CDR3 loop spans 14 amino acids. Per germline, CDR1 SGHTA and CDR2 FQGNSA. As DNA, the CDR3 is TGTGCCAGCAGCCCTGGACTAGCCTACAATGAGCAGTTCTTC. It yields the protein CASSPGLAYNEQFF.

This sequence joins TRBV7-6 and TRBJ2-7; D is perhaps TRBD2 (5 bases). Germline-derived CDR1 and CDR2 are SGHVS and FNYEAQ. V shed 6 bases and J shed 2 bases, with 17 bases lying between them. This CDR3 spans 15 amino acids. CDR3 sequence (DNA): TGTGCCAGCAGGCCCGCTCGGACGGGAACCTACGAGCAGTACTTC. The encoded protein is CASRPARTGTYEQYF.

The chain employs TRBV14 and TRBJ1-2; perhaps TRBD1 as D (6 bases). The V end was cut by 1 base, the J end by 4 bases, with 10 bases between. Germline lookup yields CDR1 SGHDN and CDR2 FVKESK. The CDR3 runs 14 residues. Here the CDR3 DNA reads TGTGCCAGCAGCCAAGGGCAGGGGCGCTATGGCTACACCTTC. This sequence encodes CASSQGQGRYGYTF.

This clone has just one count. V is TRBV11-3 and J is TRBJ1-2; D call uncertain. Germline V gives CDR1 SGHNT, CDR2 YENEEA. The CDR3 has 13 residues. The V end was cut by 6 bases, the J end by 0 bases, with 8 bases between. The CDR3 region has the DNA TGTGCCAGCAGTAGGAGTCCTAACTATGGCTACACCTTC. This gives the protein CASSRSPNYGYTF.

V is TRBV18 and J is TRBJ1-6; the D is unclear. The CDR3 extends over 14 amino acids. Germline lookup yields CDR1 KGHSH and CDR2 LQKENI. V lost 3 bases and J 7 bases, leaving 10 bases between the germline ends. The CDR3 DNA is TGTGCCAGCTCACCGAAGACGGGGAATTCACCCCTCCACTTT. It codes for CASSPKTGNSPLHF.

The rearrangement joins TRBV19 to TRBJ2-1, with D possibly matching TRBD1 (6 bases). The CDR3 loop spans 16 amino acids. From germline, CDR1 is LNHDA and CDR2 SQIVND (reference sequence). The ends were cut back, 1 base at V and 7 bases at J, with 17 bases in the middle. The CDR3: CASSIGTGTLGNEQFF. CDR3 bases: TGTGCCAGTAGTATAGGGACCGGGACATTGGGGAATGAGCAGTTCTTC.

This clone occurred once. This chain connects TRBV3-1 (or the pseudogene TRBV3-2) to TRBJ1-3, with D maybe TRBD1 (5 bases). V was clipped by 1 base and J by 4 bases, with 14 bases between them. This CDR3 has 16 residues. Germline loops: CDR1 LGHDT, CDR2 YNNKEL (reference sequence). CDR3 loop: CASSQVGAGAGNTIYF. The CDR3 DNA sequence: TGTGCCAGCAGCCAAGTAGGGGCAGGCGCCGGAAACACCATATATTTT.

CDR3: CATSRDRSTGLEGGYTF. The CDR3, as DNA: TGTGCCACCAGCAGAGATCGCTCTACAGGTTTGGAGGGGGGCTACACCTTC. The chain employs TRBV15 and TRBJ1-2, with D possibly matching TRBD1 (5 bases). This CDR3 spans 17 amino acids. Trimming stripped 0 bases from V and 8 bases from J, with 22 bases between. From germline, CDR1 is LNHNV and CDR2 YYDKDF (reference sequence).

The chain joins TRBV4-2 to TRBJ2-5; 8 bases fit TRBD1. CDR1 is LGHNA, CDR2 YNFKEQ, per germline. CDR3 length: 15 amino acids. Trimming cost V 3 bases and J 2 bases; bases outside gene matches: 5. The CDR3 DNA follows: TGTGCCAGCAGCCAGGACGGACAGGGACAAGAGACCCAGTACTTC. It yields the protein CASSQDGQGQETQYF.

The chain is built from TRBV5-4 and TRBJ2-2, with TRBD1 as a possible D gene (5 bases). Germline-derived CDR1 and CDR2 are SGHNT and YYREEE (reference sequence). Trimming left V 0 bases short and J 5 bases short, with 26 bases between. CDR3 length: 20 residues. Here the CDR3 reads CASSLVQGITPHIETGELFF. In DNA form, the CDR3 reads TGTGCCAGCAGCTTGGTTCAGGGTATCACCCCACACATAGAGACCGGGGAGCTGTTTTTT.

The J gene is TRBJ1-5, the V gene TRBV5-8; 7 bases map to TRBD1. Germline V gene lookup returns CDR1 SGHTS and CDR2 YDEGEE. Unmatched junction bases numbered 7, after V lost 4 bases and J lost 6 bases. The CDR3 runs to 14 residues. This CDR3 is CASSIRTGFQPQHF. CDR3 sequence (DNA): TGTGCCAGCAGCATCCGGACAGGTTTTCAGCCCCAGCATTTT.

This chain connects TRBV18 to TRBJ2-3; D is unclear. Trimming took off 0 bases at V and 5 bases at J, with 6 bases between the two ends. The CDR3 contains 13 residues. The germline V gene has CDR1 KGHSH and CDR2 LQKENI. The CDR3 sequence: CASSPPVRDTQYF. The CDR3 nucleotides read TGTGCCAGCTCACCACCGGTCAGAGATACGCAGTATTTT.

CDR3 region: CAISEQGGTGKRRPAYEQYF. The CDR3 coding sequence is TGTGCCATCAGTGAGCAAGGCGGGACAGGGAAAAGACGGCCGGCCTACGAGCAGTACTTC. J is TRBJ2-7 and V is TRBV10-3, with 9 bases fitting TRBD1. Germline V gene data show CDR1 as ENHRY and CDR2 as SYGVKD. With 2 bases clipped from V and 2 bases from J, the junction kept 19 bases outside the gene matches. The CDR3 extends over 20 amino acids.

This clone was found a few times. This rearrangement joins TRBV5-7 to TRBJ1-2, with D uncertain. TRBV5-7 is reported as an ORF; its role is uncertain. The V and J ends lost 7 bases and 4 bases respectively, with 23 bases between them. The CDR3 totals 16 residues. Written as DNA, the CDR3 is TGTGCCAGCTCCCCCGCTGGAGCCCCCCTGGGCTATGGCTACACCTTC. Its protein product is CASSPAGAPLGYGYTF.

The rearrangement links TRBV30 to TRBJ1-1; D is unresolved. Germline V gene sequence: CDR1 GTSNPN, CDR2 SVGIG (reference sequence). The CDR3 runs to 14 residues. Trimming took 0 bases from V and 0 from J, leaving 8 bases between them. The CDR3 bases are TGTGCCTGGAGTGTGGGGAGACTGAACACTGAAGCTTTCTTT. This sequence encodes CAWSVGRLNTEAFF.

This chain uses TRBV5-1 with TRBJ1-4; D gene unclear. Germline V gene data show CDR1 as SGHRS and CDR2 as YFSETQ. CDR3 length equals 14 residues. Trimming pared 1 base from V and 5 bases from J, leaving 9 bases between. The CDR3 loop reads CASSLTRSNEKLFF. The CDR3 DNA reads as TGCGCCAGCAGCTTGACGCGGTCCAATGAAAAACTGTTTTTT.

The chain carries TRBV19 and TRBJ1-1; TRBD1 agrees at 7 bases. CDR1 is LNHDA, CDR2 SQIVND, per germline (reference sequence). The CDR3 contains 13 residues. J lost 2 bases, V lost 7 bases, and 4 bases had no gene match. CDR3 coding DNA: TGTGCCAGTATTCGGGACAGCAACACTGAAGCTTTCTTT. Translated, it gives CASIRDSNTEAFF.

The rearrangement links TRBV5-1 to TRBJ1-1, with D possibly being TRBD1 (5 bases). The V gene's germline CDR1 is SGHRS and CDR2 YFSETQ. There are 15 residues in the CDR3. Deletions cut 4 bases from V and 1 base from J, with 14 bases between. The CDR3 sequence: CASSPSGGRNTEAFF. The CDR3 DNA sequence: TGCGCCAGCAGCCCTAGTGGGGGGAGGAACACTGAAGCTTTCTTT. Combining the CDR3 with reference TRBV5-1 and TRBJ1-1 gives the whole variable domain KAGVTQTPRYLIKTRGQQVTLSCSPISGHRSVSWYQQTPGQGLQFLFEYFSETQRNKGNFPGRFSGRQFSNSRSEMNVSTLELGDSALYLCASSPSGGRNTEAFFGQGTRLTVV.

The rearrangement links TRBV7-9 to TRBJ1-1; 7 nucleotides agree with TRBD1. This CDR3 has 16 amino acids. The J segment lost 0 bases and the V segment lost 3 bases, leaving 7 bases of the junction unmatched. CDR1 and CDR2 (germline): SEHNR, FQNEAQ (reference sequence). The CDR3 loop is CASSFTQTGMNTEAFF. As DNA, the CDR3 is TGTGCCAGCAGCTTTACCCAGACAGGGATGAACACTGAAGCTTTCTTT.

This rearrangement joins TRBV5-6 to TRBJ2-7; 9 bases match TRBD1. Germline trimming cut 5 bases from V and 1 base from J; bases unmatched to any gene: 7. Germline CDR1 SGHDT, CDR2 YYEEEE. The CDR3 runs 15 residues. Here the CDR3 DNA reads TGTGCCAGCAGACTGGGACAGGGAGGGTCCTACGAGCAGTACTTC. Its protein is CASRLGQGGSYEQYF. The variable domain in full, completed from reference TRBV5-6 and TRBJ2-7, reads DAGVTQSPTHLIKTRGQQVTLRCSPKSGHDTVSWYQQALGQGPQFIFQYYEEEERQRGNFPDRFSGHQFPNYSSELNVNALLLGDSALYLCASRLGQGGSYEQYFGPGTRLTVT.

J is TRBJ1-2 and V is TRBV21-1; the DNA was not compared with TRBD1, the D call given in the table. TRBV21-1 is assigned pseudogene status. This CDR3 is 13 amino acids long. DNA for the CDR3: TGTGCAAGAGAACAGGGGGGCTGTGGCGGCTACACCTTC. Amino acids: CAREQGGCGGYTF.

This chain links TRBV5-1 with TRBJ2-1, with D possibly matching TRBD2 (6 bases). From germline, CDR1 is SGHRS and CDR2 YFSETQ. With 0 bases removed from V and 4 bases from J, the gap between germline ends came to 14 bases. CDR3 length: 16 residues. CDR3 region: CASSLDGRGGYNEQFF. In nucleotides, the CDR3 is TGCGCCAGCAGCTTGGACGGGCGGGGCGGATACAATGAGCAGTTCTTC.

The CDR3 spells CASEEGGYRTNTEAFF. DNA for the CDR3: TGTGCCAGCGAGGAAGGGGGCTACAGAACGAACACTGAAGCTTTCTTT. The chain recombines TRBV3-1 (or the pseudogene TRBV3-2) with TRBJ1-1; 7 bases align to TRBD1. CDR1 is LGHDT and CDR2 is YNNKEL in the germline V gene (reference sequence). The CDR3 extends over 16 amino acids. V lost 8 bases, J lost 1 base, and 13 bases stayed unmatched.